Presented here are 28 T cell receptor beta chains from one specimen sequenced in a study of blood T cell repertoires in COVID-19. Data came from immunoSEQ multiplex PCR; TCRdb stores just in-frame clones and leaves some out. The sample gives about 34,000 clones, more than 65% of which show up once; just over 3% is in the top ten. The sequenced material came from peripheral blood. The receptors shown here come from a man between 65 and 80 years old with COVID-19, enrolled during active disease.

This clone was seen only once. The rearrangement joins TRBV29-1 to TRBJ2-2; the match to TRBD2 covers 8 bases. CDR1 and CDR2 from the germline V gene are SQVTM and ANQGSEA. The V and J ends lost 7 bases and 4 bases, in that order; junction bases with no gene match: 17. CDR3 length: 17 amino acids. In DNA, the CDR3 is TGCAGCGCCAAACCAGCCTTAGCGGGGTCGCCCACCGGGGAGCTGTTTTTT. Translating it yields CSAKPALAGSPTGELFF.

As regards this clone: A read error may account for a junction end that differs from germline. Other DNA sequences in the same sample also yield this CDR3. This chain links TRBV4-3 with TRBJ1-1; no definite D call. Germline CDR1 is LGHNA and CDR2 is YSLEER. This CDR3 is built from 12 residues. The CDR3 DNA is TGCGCCAGTAGCCAAGATTGGGAGTCCACTTTCTTT. This codes for CASSQDWESTFF.

The V and J genes are TRBV5-1 and TRBJ1-5, with a tentative D call TRBD1 (6 bases). Trimming stripped 5 bases from V and 1 base from J, with 10 bases between. This CDR3 has 14 residues. CDR1 is SGHRS, CDR2 YFSETQ, per germline. For the CDR3, the DNA is TGCGCCAGCAGTCCCGGGACAAGCAATCAGCCCCAGCATTTT. It is translated as CASSPGTSNQPQHF.

The chain employs TRBV2 and TRBJ1-2; D uncertain. The V gene lost 2 bases and the J gene lost 7 bases, with 17 bases spanning the gap. The CDR3 covers 15 residues. Germline CDR1 is SNHLY and CDR2 is FYNNEI. CDR3 bases: TGTGCCAGCAGTGAAAACGAGATTTTTGGTTCTGGCTACACCTTC. Its translation: CASSENEIFGSGYTF.

This clone was counted between two and nine times. This chain links TRBV9 with TRBJ2-1, with TRBD2 matching 9 bases. V shed 3 bases, J shed 4 bases, and the junction held 5 bases outside the gene matches. From germline, CDR1 is SGDLS and CDR2 YYNGEE. This CDR3 is 15 amino acids long. The CDR3 region has the DNA TGTGCCAGCAGCGAGACTAGCGGTATGTACAATGAGCAGTTCTTC. Its protein product is CASSETSGMYNEQFF.

The V call is TRBV6-2 or TRBV6-3, the J call TRBJ2-5; 7 positions agree with TRBD1. The CDR3 length is 15 residues. Germline values: CDR1 MNHEY, CDR2 SVGEGT. The V gene end was trimmed by 5 bases and the J gene end by 5 bases; junction bases not matched to a gene: 11. Here the CDR3 DNA reads TGTGCCAGCAGTACAACCGGGACAGATTTTGAGACCCAGTACTTC. Its protein is CASSTTGTDFETQYF.

V is TRBV27 and J is TRBJ2-7; tentatively, D is TRBD2 (6 bases). V gave up 5 bases and J gave up 0 bases, with 14 bases separating them. Germline loops: CDR1 MNHEY, CDR2 SMNVEV (reference sequence). The CDR3 consists of 15 residues. The CDR3 reads CASSHSSASSYEQYF. Here the CDR3 DNA reads TGTGCCAGCAGTCACTCTAGCGCGAGCTCCTACGAGCAGTACTTC.

The chain is built from TRBV14 and TRBJ2-1, with 9 bases aligning to TRBD1. The CDR3 length is 14 residues. With V trimmed by 4 bases and J by 14 bases, 12 bases remained unmatched. Germline lookup yields CDR1 SGHDN and CDR2 FVKESK. The CDR3 nucleotides are TGTGCCAGCAGCCGGGGACAGGGTAGGGGGACCAAGTTCTTC. It is translated as CASSRGQGRGTKFF.

The chain uses TRBV7-6 and TRBJ2-5; 14 bases are a match to TRBD2. The germline gives CDR1 SGHVS, CDR2 FNYEAQ. V was pared by 1 base and J by 4 bases, with 11 bases of the junction left unmatched. The CDR3 covers 19 residues. The CDR3 nucleotides are TGTGCCAGCAGCTTAGAGGGATTGACTAGCGGGAGGGCCAGAGAGACCCAGTACTTC. Encoded protein: CASSLEGLTSGRARETQYF.

This rearrangement joins TRBV28 to TRBJ2-2; the D is unclear. The CDR3 has 16 residues. The V and J ends lost 1 base and 5 bases respectively, with 14 bases between them. CDR1 and CDR2 from the germline V gene are MDHEN and SYDVKM. CDR3 in DNA: TGTGCCAGCAGTTTATTGGGCTCCGGTGGGACCGGGGAGCTGTTTTTT. This codes for CASSLLGSGGTGELFF.

This clone was seen a handful of times. V and J are TRBV11-2 and TRBJ1-6; possible D gene TRBD1, 6 bases. The germline V gene encodes CDR1 SGHAT and CDR2 FQNNGV. This CDR3 region has 16 residues. Trimming removed 4 bases from V and 7 bases from J, with 17 bases in between. In DNA form, the CDR3 reads TGTGCCAGCAGCTCGGGAACAGGGACTACAAATTCACCCCTCCACTTT. It translates to CASSSGTGTTNSPLHF.

The CDR3 DNA sequence: TGTGCCAGCAGCGCATCGACAGGGGTGTACACTGAAGCTTTCTTT. Translation: CASSASTGVYTEAFF. The J gene is TRBJ1-1, the V gene TRBV5-4, with 8 bases aligning to TRBD1. This CDR3 region has 15 residues. V lost 4 bases and J lost 3; bases outside the gene matches: 8. Germline assignment: CDR1 SGHNT and CDR2 YYREEE (reference sequence).

The chain combines TRBV19 with TRBJ1-6; D uncertain. The V end lost 6 bases, the J end lost 0 bases, and 3 bases lay between the germline ends. The V gene's germline CDR1 is LNHDA and CDR2 SQIVND (reference sequence). The CDR3 has 13 amino acids. The CDR3 loop reads CASSRSYNSPLHF. CDR3 DNA: TGTGCCAGTAGCCGCTCCTATAATTCACCCCTCCACTTT.

The chain joins TRBV10-3 to TRBJ2-1; 12 bases map to TRBD2. Germline V CDR1 and CDR2: ENHRY, SYGVKD. Trimming took 5 bases from V and 8 from J; bases not matched to a gene: 4. The CDR3 has 14 residues. The CDR3 DNA follows: TGTGCCATCAGTTGGACTAGCGGGACCTATGAGCAGTTCTTC. Translating it yields CAISWTSGTYEQFF.

V and J are TRBV28 and TRBJ1-3; 9 bases map to TRBD1. The CDR3 extends over 15 amino acids. Germline V gene data show CDR1 as MDHEN and CDR2 as SYDVKM. V lost 7 bases, J lost 3 bases, and 7 bases stayed unmatched. CDR3: CASTWDRAIGNTIYF. The CDR3 DNA reads TGTGCCAGCACCTGGGACAGGGCCATTGGAAACACCATATATTTT. Supplemented by reference TRBV28 and TRBJ1-3, the full variable domain reads DVKVTQSSRYLVKRTGEKVFLECVQDMDHENMFWYRQDPGLGLRLIYFSYDVKMKEKGDIPEGYSVSREKKERFSLILESASTNQTSMYLCASTWDRAIGNTIYFGEGSWLTVV.

The V gene is TRBV19, the J gene TRBJ1-5; 9 bases are a match to TRBD1. Germline lookup yields CDR1 LNHDA and CDR2 SQIVND (reference sequence). CDR3 length: 14 amino acids. Unmatched junction bases numbered 4, after V lost 1 base and J lost 9 bases. CDR3 amino acids: CASSIGQGVGPQHF. In DNA, the CDR3 is TGTGCCAGTAGTATAGGACAGGGGGTTGGGCCCCAGCATTTT.

The chain uses TRBV6-2 or TRBV6-3 and TRBJ1-1, with 7 bases aligning to TRBD1. Looked up from germline, CDR1 is MNHEY and CDR2 is SVGEGT. The CDR3 is made up of 16 amino acids. V gave up 0 bases and J gave up 3 bases; unmatched junction bases: 7. The CDR3 DNA reads TGTGCCAGCAGTTACTCCCAGGACAGGTTCGACACTGAAGCTTTCTTT. Translation gives CASSYSQDRFDTEAFF.

The gene calls are TRBV5-1 and TRBJ2-5; TRBD1 is a possible D gene (6 bases). The germline V gene has CDR1 SGHRS and CDR2 YFSETQ. V was clipped by 6 bases and J by 2 bases, with 17 bases between them. This CDR3 is built from 15 residues. The CDR3 loop reads CASTLQGGVQETQYF. CDR3 nucleotides: TGCGCCAGCACCCTCCAAGGGGGAGTACAAGAGACCCAGTACTTC.

The V call is TRBV7-9, the J call TRBJ1-5; possibly TRBD1 for D (5 bases). The CDR3 covers 15 residues. In germline, CDR1 is SEHNR, CDR2 FQNEAQ (reference sequence). V shed 5 bases and J shed 0 bases, with 11 bases lying between them. CDR3 sequence: CASSLGRNSNQPQHF. In nucleotides, the CDR3 is TGTGCCAGCAGCCTGGGGCGGAATAGCAATCAGCCCCAGCATTTT.

CDR3 nucleotides: TGTGCCAGCAGCTTATCCGGAGTCAACAATGAGCAGTTCTTC. It codes for CASSLSGVNNEQFF. The chain links TRBV7-9 to TRBJ2-1; D is uncertain. Germline CDR1 reads SEHNR; CDR2 reads FQNEAQ (reference sequence). This CDR3 contains 14 residues. V was clipped by 2 bases and J by 5 bases, with 10 bases between them.

The chain has TRBV20-1 and TRBJ2-3; 7 positions match TRBD2. CDR1 is DFQATT, CDR2 SNEGSKA, per germline (reference sequence). There are 11 residues in the CDR3. The DNA for the CDR3 is TGCGCGGCGGGAGAATCAGATACGCAGTATTTT. It specifies CAAGESDTQYF.

This sequence joins TRBV28 and TRBJ1-1; D not certain. The V gene lost 5 bases and the J gene lost 5 bases, with 9 bases spanning the gap. This CDR3 is built from 12 residues. Germline V lookup: CDR1 MDHEN, CDR2 SYDVKM. The CDR3 region has the DNA TGTGCCAGCAGTCTCACAAGAACTGAAGCTTTCTTT. It is translated as CASSLTRTEAFF.

The chain has TRBV18 and TRBJ2-2, with D possibly TRBD2 on 6 matching bases. Trimming removed 1 base from V and 2 bases from J, with 8 bases in between. Per the germline V gene, CDR1 is KGHSH and CDR2 is LQKENI. The CDR3 has 15 amino acids. The CDR3 DNA reads as TGTGCCAGCTCACCACAGGGGACTAACACCGGGGAGCTGTTTTTT. It yields the protein CASSPQGTNTGELFF.

J is TRBJ2-7 and V is TRBV5-5; TRBD1 agrees at 7 bases. The germline V gene encodes CDR1 SGHKS and CDR2 YYEKEE (reference sequence). CDR3 length: 14 amino acids. V shed 0 bases and J 7 bases; nucleotides not matched to a gene: 7. CDR3 loop: CASSLAGGRGEQYF. CDR3 coding DNA: TGTGCCAGCAGCTTGGCAGGGGGACGAGGGGAGCAGTACTTC.

This chain uses TRBV2 with TRBJ2-6; tentatively, D is TRBD2 (7 bases). This CDR3 has 14 residues. The germline gives CDR1 SNHLY, CDR2 FYNNEI. In DNA form, the CDR3 reads TGTGCAGCGGGGCGGGGGCCTGGGGCCAACGTCCTGACTTTC. Amino acid sequence: CAAGRGPGANVLTF. The whole variable domain, remainder taken from reference TRBV2 and TRBJ2-6, is EPEVTQTPSHQVTQMGQEVILRCVPISNHLYFYWYRQILGQKVEFLVSFYNNEISEKSEIFDDQFSVERPDGSNFTLKIRSTKLEDSAMYFCAAGRGPGANVLTFGAGSRLTVL.

This clone occurred once. This sequence joins TRBV6-5 and TRBJ2-4; D unresolved. The germline V gene encodes CDR1 MNHEY and CDR2 SVGAGI. Trimming left V 0 bases short and J 15 bases short, with 15 bases between. The CDR3 spans 13 residues. The CDR3 sequence is CASSYSLGRRWYF. CDR3 coding DNA: TGTGCCAGCAGTTACTCTCTAGGCAGAAGATGGTACTTC.

The chain combines TRBV5-1 with TRBJ2-7, with 7 positions matching TRBD1. Germline trimming cut 6 bases from V and 4 bases from J; bases unmatched to any gene: 4. The CDR3 is made up of 12 amino acids. Germline-derived CDR1 and CDR2 are SGHRS and YFSETQ. CDR3 in amino acids: CASNPGQYEQYF. In DNA, the CDR3 is TGCGCCAGCAACCCGGGACAGTACGAGCAGTACTTC.

Of note for this clone: Germline and junction disagree at one end, which may indicate a read error. CDR3 sequence reads: CASSFRVLVEAFF. The CDR3 region has the DNA TGTGCTAGCAGCTTTCGGGTTCTGGTTGAAGCTTTCTTT. The chain employs TRBV7-7 and TRBJ1-1, with D hard to call. Germline CDR1 and CDR2: SSHAT and FNYEAQ (reference sequence). CDR3 size: 13 residues.